This T cell receptor beta chain derives from a study of shared clonotypes between healthy human individuals. General observations from the study: Sampling included only blood; tissue repertoires likely differ.

Concerning this clone itself: Its matching antigen is unknown.

All donors were Caucasian adults living in Nashville, Tennessee. The sorted-subset replicate PCRs were given 200 ng DNA, which is about 29,000 T cell genomes. Produced via immunoSEQ multiplex PCR; TCRdb's table is partial and in-frame only. Here the sample spans under 650,000 clones, around 96% being singletons. The sample consisted of naive CD4+ T cells sorted from blood. Subset in this sample: CD45RA+ positively selected. The sequence derives from a woman aged 30 to 39 in good health.

Here the CDR3 DNA reads TGTGCCAGCAGCGGCGGACAGGGGGTGTTCACTGAAGCTTTCTTT. Protein sequence: CASSGGQGVFTEAFF. The chain joins TRBV5-4 to TRBJ1-1, with 10 bases matching TRBD1. V shed 4 bases, J shed 4 bases, and the junction held 7 bases outside the gene matches. Germline assignment: CDR1 SGHNT and CDR2 YYREEE (reference sequence). This CDR3 is built from 15 residues.